This T cell receptor beta chain came from a study of T cell responses to AZD1222 COVID-19 vaccine. Whether given at about 4 or about 12 weeks, second doses were pooled. Germline CDR1 reads KGHSH; CDR2 reads LQKENI. This CDR3 has 14 residues. Trimming removed 0 bases from V and 2 bases from J, with 7 bases in between. Generated by immunoSEQ multiplex PCR, the TCRdb table keeps only in-frame clones and is missing some. The data hold approximately 79,000 clones, with about 80% observed a single time. This chain connects TRBV18 to TRBJ1-1; D remains ambiguous. Source: peripheral blood, taken 28 days after the second AZD1222 dose. This TCR was sampled from an adult who received the AZD1222 COVID-19 vaccine. Written as DNA, the CDR3 is TGTGCCAGCTCACCACCGGAAAGAAACACTGAAGCTTTCTTT. Its protein is CASSPPERNTEAFF.